This T cell receptor beta chain was captured by sequencing in a study of human T cells and chemical hapten exposure. About the research overall: TCR yields differed between samples (mainly from small differences in pooled library volume).

The study's library attached unique molecular identifiers to single cDNA molecules. TCRdb called the RACE reads again in MiXCR, with one record for every CDR3 protein. The table has roughly 50,000 distinct CDR3 sequences, less than 10% seen once. As to this clonotype: Its antigen is undetermined.

Time point defined: patch test 2, 6 weeks after DPC sensitization. Sample treatment: therapeutic diphenylcyclopropenone sensitization with weekly scalp DPC. Trimming pared 2 bases from V and 4 bases from J, leaving 13 bases between. This CDR3 is built from 15 residues. Germline V gene lookup returns CDR1 SEHNR and CDR2 FQNEAQ (reference sequence). Broader study findings: Donors had alopecia, so their immune response may differ from healthy people's.

The V gene is TRBV7-9, the J gene TRBJ2-3, with D hard to call. The sequences come from whole blood, collected in connection with sensitization to the hapten diphenylcyclopropenone (DPC). This receptor was identified in a woman aged 50 to 65 with alopecia areata. Some clones in this sample may be carry-over from other donors' samples. The CDR3 coding sequence is TGTGCCAGCAGCTTATTTGGGATAGGAGCAGATACGCAGTATTTT. As protein: CASSLFGIGADTQYF.